The rows below give T cell receptor beta chains drawn from one sample of a study of cytomegalovirus exposure and HLA in healthy donors. Repertoires were generated with immunoSEQ multiplex PCR, while TCRdb's copy carries only in-frame clones and drops some. The sample table sets out fewer than 45,000 clones. The sequencing input was PBMCs. The receptors shown here come from a woman in her twenties or thirties in good health and CMV-seronegative. Each CDR3 is given with its conserved first and last residue. D genes are given only for firm matches.

TRBV7-9,TRBJ2-3,.,TGTGCCAGCAGCTTAGACGGGAGCTACACAGATACGCAGTATTTT,CASSLDGSYTDTQYF
TRBV6-1,TRBJ1-3,.,TGTGCCAGCAGTGAAACCTCTTGGTCCCCGGGGGCTGGAAACACCATATATTTT,CASSETSWSPGAGNTIYF
TRBV6-5,TRBJ1-5,TRBD1,TGTGCCATACCGGGACAGGGCAATCAGCCCCAGCATTTT,CAIPGQGNQPQHF
TRBV7-3,TRBJ2-4,.,TGTGCCAGCAGCCCAGATTCGGGGGACATTCAGTACTTC,CASSPDSGDIQYF
TRBV28,TRBJ2-1,TRBD2,TGTGCCAAGCAGGGACTATTGGAGGTCTTC,CAKQGLLEVF
TRBV4-2,TRBJ2-6,.,TGTGCCAGCAGCCAAGAGGGGGGGGCCTCTTCTGGGGCCAACGTCCTGACTTTC,CASSQEGGASSGANVLTF
TRBV18,TRBJ2-7,.,TGTGCCAGCTCACCACCCGGGACTTTATCCTACGAGCAGTACTTC,CASSPPGTLSYEQYF
TRBV19,TRBJ2-2,.,TGTGCCAGTAGTCTCGCGACCGGGCCCCTGGGGAGCACCGGGGAGCTGTTTTTT,CASSLATGPLGSTGELFF
TRBV9,TRBJ2-1,.,TGTGCCAGCAGCGTAGCCGGTCTGCGGGACCGACGGCATGAGCAGTTCTTC,CASSVAGLRDRRHEQFF
TRBV27,TRBJ2-7,.,TGTGCCAGCAGTTTTGTAGGGGGCGAGCAGTACTTC,CASSFVGGEQYF
TRBV18,TRBJ2-7,TRBD1,TGTGCCAGCTCACAGGGGGCGATGACCTACGAGCAGTACTTC,CASSQGAMTYEQYF
TRBV19,TRBJ1-2,TRBD1,TGTGCCAGTCGGAGGGGGACAGGGGTCCTAGCCTATGGCTACACCTTC,CASRRGTGVLAYGYTF
TRBV18,TRBJ2-7,TRBD2,TGTGCCAGCTCGTACACTAGCGGATACGCCTACGAGCAGTACTTC,CASSYTSGYAYEQYF
TRBV7-8,TRBJ2-2,.,TGTGCCAGCAGCTTTAAGCGTTCTACCGGGGAGCTGTTTTTT,CASSFKRSTGELFF
TRBV28,TRBJ2-7,TRBD1,TGTGCCAGCAGAGCCGGGACAGGGGGGACCTACGAGCAGTACTTC,CASRAGTGGTYEQYF
TRBV5-1,TRBJ1-1,.,TGCGCCAGCAGCTGGGGGGGGCCTGAAGCTTTCTTT,CASSWGGPEAFF
TRBV20-1,TRBJ1-4,.,TGCAGTGCTAGGCAGGGTGAAAAACTGTTTTTT,CSARQGEKLFF
TRBV7-3,TRBJ1-5,.,TGTGCCAGCACCGTTAGCAGGGATCTCAATAGCAATCAGCCCCAGCATTTT,CASTVSRDLNSNQPQHF
TRBV27,TRBJ1-1,.,TGTGCCAGCAGGCTACGGGTTTCGAACACTGAAGCTTTCTTT,CASRLRVSNTEAFF
TRBV5-1,TRBJ2-1,TRBD2,TGCGCCAGCAGCTTAAGACTAGCGCCAGAGTCGGGGAGTGAGCAGTTCTTC,CASSLRLAPESGSEQFF
TRBV30,TRBJ1-2,.,TGTGCCTGGAGTGTACGGGTAGTTTCCTATGGCTACACCTTC,CAWSVRVVSYGYTF
TRBV27,TRBJ2-7,TRBD1,TGTGCCAGCAGTTTGGGACAGGGGTCCGGGACTAGCTACGAGCAGTACTTC,CASSLGQGSGTSYEQYF
TRBV9,TRBJ2-1,TRBD2,TGTGCCAGCAGCACTAGCGGGAGGGCCTACAATGAGCAGTTCTTC,CASSTSGRAYNEQFF
TRBV4-1,TRBJ2-7,TRBD2,TGCGCCAGCAGCCATGGGACTAGCGGGACCTACGAGCAGTACTTC,CASSHGTSGTYEQYF
TRBV6-1,TRBJ2-7,TRBD2,TGTGCCAGCGGTAAGACTAGCGGGAGCTACGAGCAGTACTTC,CASGKTSGSYEQYF
TRBV30,TRBJ2-7,.,TGTGCCTGGAGTCTGTCCTACGAGCAGTACTTC,CAWSLSYEQYF
TRBV19,TRBJ1-5,TRBD1,TGTGCCAGTAGAACAGGACAGGCCAATCAGCCCCAGCATTTT,CASRTGQANQPQHF
TRBV19,TRBJ2-1,.,TGTGCCAGTATTGCAGGGTTTAATCCCGACAATGAGCAGTTCTTC,CASIAGFNPDNEQFF
TRBV7-8,TRBJ1-1,.,TGTGCCAGCAGCTTAGTTGTTTCGGGGGGCTTAACTGAAGCTTTCTTT,CASSLVVSGGLTEAFF
TRBV7-2,TRBJ2-2,TRBD2,TGTGCCAGCGAGAGACTAGCGGGATCTAACACCGGGGAGCTGTTTTTT,CASERLAGSNTGELFF
TRBV6-5,TRBJ2-7,.,TGTGCCAGCATGAGACTAACGGGGAACTACGAGCAGTACTTC,CASMRLTGNYEQYF
TRBV28,TRBJ2-2,.,TGTGCCAGCACCCAAGGTCTGGCGGAAACCGGGGAGCTGTTTTTT,CASTQGLAETGELFF
TRBV19,TRBJ2-6,.,TGTGCCACCAAATCCAGGGCCTACTCTGGGGCCAACGTCCTGACTTTC,CATKSRAYSGANVLTF
TRBV30,TRBJ2-3,.,TGTGCCTGGAGTGTACGAGAGGGCCGAGATACGCAGTATTTT,CAWSVREGRDTQYF
TRBV7-8,TRBJ2-7,TRBD1,TGTGCCAGCAGCTTACAGCAGGGGGTCTACGAGCAGTACTTC,CASSLQQGVYEQYF
TRBV2,TRBJ1-1,.,TGTGCCGGAGCCACCGTTGAAGCTTTCTTT,CAGATVEAFF
TRBV9,TRBJ2-2,TRBD1,TGTGCCAGCAGCCATCGAGTGCGACAGGGGGACACCGGGGAGCTGTTTTTT,CASSHRVRQGDTGELFF
TRBV6-5,TRBJ1-1,.,TGTGCCAGCAGTTATACCCACAGTGGGGGCCGCACTGAAGCTTTCTTT,CASSYTHSGGRTEAFF
TRBV6-5,TRBJ2-2,TRBD1,TGTGCCAGCAGTTCACGACAGGGTGACACCGGGGAGCTGTTTTTT,CASSSRQGDTGELFF
TRBV4-1,TRBJ2-4,.,TGCGCCAGCAGCCCTGTGGGGGGTAAAAACATTCAGTACTTC,CASSPVGGKNIQYF
TRBV27,TRBJ1-2,.,TGTGCCAGCAGTCCCGCCACCAGGGCCTATGGCTACACCTTC,CASSPATRAYGYTF
TRBV5-1,TRBJ1-1,TRBD1,TGCGCCAGCAGCTTGAGCAGGGGGCTTTTGGCCCTTGAAGCTTTCTTT,CASSLSRGLLALEAFF
TRBV7-9,TRBJ1-2,.,TGTGCCAGCAGCCGTCGTGAGCTGGGGAGCGGTGGCTACACCTTC,CASSRRELGSGGYTF
TRBV4-2,TRBJ2-3,TRBD2,TGTGCCAGCAGCCAAGATCGGACTAGCGGGAGACCTAGCACAGATAAGCAGTATTTT,CASSQDRTSGRPSTDKQYF
TRBV9,TRBJ2-1,.,TGTGCCAGCAGCGGCGGCAGCTCCTACAATGAGCAGTTCTTC,CASSGGSSYNEQFF